This paragraph covers one TCR beta chain sequence. Its target is not known. The study reverse transcribed the entire isolated RNA, so it sequenced expressed TCRB transcripts. Only in-frame clones appear in the TCRdb table, and some are missing; sequencing was by immunoSEQ multiplex PCR. The top ten clones hold under 0.5% of a sample with 300,000 or so clones, 7.5% to 9% of them seen once. Trimming removed 5 bases at V and 4 bases at J, with 13 bases between. The CDR3 has 14 amino acids. Germline V gives CDR1 LNHNV, CDR2 YYDKDF (reference sequence). This specimen comes from a study of beta chain features in type 1 diabetes. The study, taken as a whole, reports: Across all four CD4+ subsets, people with type 1 diabetes showed modestly shorter TCRB CDR3s. Possibly, sequencing cDNA over-represented cells that had high TCR expression levels. The similarity of naive, central memory and Treg TCRB repertoires appeared greater among patients than among healthy donors.

This receptor was taken from a young woman in good health. Sequenced material: central memory CD4+ T cells from blood. V is TRBV15 and J is TRBJ2-3, with D perhaps assigned TRBD1 or TRBD2 (5 bases each). The CDR3 DNA is TGTGCCACCAGCCTGATACGAGGGGCAGATACGCAGTATTTT. Translation gives CATSLIRGADTQYF.